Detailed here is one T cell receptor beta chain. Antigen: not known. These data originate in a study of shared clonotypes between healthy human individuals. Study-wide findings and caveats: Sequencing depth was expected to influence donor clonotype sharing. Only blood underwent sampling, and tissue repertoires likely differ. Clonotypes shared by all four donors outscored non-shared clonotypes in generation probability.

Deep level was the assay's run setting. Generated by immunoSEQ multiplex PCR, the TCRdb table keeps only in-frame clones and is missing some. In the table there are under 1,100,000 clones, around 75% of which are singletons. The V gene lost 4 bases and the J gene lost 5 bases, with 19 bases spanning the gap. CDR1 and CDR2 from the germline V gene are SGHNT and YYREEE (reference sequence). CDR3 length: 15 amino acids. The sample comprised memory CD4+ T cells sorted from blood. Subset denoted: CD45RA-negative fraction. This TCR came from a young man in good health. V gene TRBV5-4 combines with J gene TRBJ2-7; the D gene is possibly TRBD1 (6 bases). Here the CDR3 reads CASSLETNRVNEQYF. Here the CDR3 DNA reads TGTGCCAGCAGCCTGGAGACCAACAGGGTCAACGAGCAGTACTTC. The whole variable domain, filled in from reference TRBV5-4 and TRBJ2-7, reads ETGVTQSPTHLIKTRGQQVTLRCSSQSGHNTVSWYQQALGQGPQFIFQYYREEENGRGNFPPRFSGLQFPNYSSELNVNALELDDSALYLCASSLETNRVNEQYFGPGTRLTVT.